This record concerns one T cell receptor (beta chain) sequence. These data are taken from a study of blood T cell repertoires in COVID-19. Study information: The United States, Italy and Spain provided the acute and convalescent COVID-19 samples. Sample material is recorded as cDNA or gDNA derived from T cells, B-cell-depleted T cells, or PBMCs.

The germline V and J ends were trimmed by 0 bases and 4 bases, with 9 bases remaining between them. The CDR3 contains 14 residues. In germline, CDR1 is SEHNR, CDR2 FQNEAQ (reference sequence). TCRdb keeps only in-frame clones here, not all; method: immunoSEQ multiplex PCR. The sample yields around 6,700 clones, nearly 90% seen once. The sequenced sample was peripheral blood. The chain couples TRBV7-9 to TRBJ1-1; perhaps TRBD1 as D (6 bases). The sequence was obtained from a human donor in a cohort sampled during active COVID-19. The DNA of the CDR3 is TGTGCCAGCAGCTTAGCGGGGGCGAGCACTGAAGCTTTCTTT. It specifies CASSLAGASTEAFF.